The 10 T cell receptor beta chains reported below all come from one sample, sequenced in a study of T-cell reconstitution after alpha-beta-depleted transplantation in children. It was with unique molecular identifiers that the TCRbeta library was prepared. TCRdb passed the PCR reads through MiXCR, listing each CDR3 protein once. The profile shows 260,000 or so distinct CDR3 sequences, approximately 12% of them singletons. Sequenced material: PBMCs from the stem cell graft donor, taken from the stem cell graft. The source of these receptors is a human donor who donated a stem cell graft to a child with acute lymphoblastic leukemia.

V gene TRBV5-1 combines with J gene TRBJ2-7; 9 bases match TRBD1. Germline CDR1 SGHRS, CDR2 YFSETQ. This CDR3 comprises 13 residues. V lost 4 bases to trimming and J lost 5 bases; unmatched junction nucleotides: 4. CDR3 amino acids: CASSETGGHEQYF. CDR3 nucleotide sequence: TGCGCCAGCAGCGAAACAGGGGGCCACGAGCAGTACTTC.

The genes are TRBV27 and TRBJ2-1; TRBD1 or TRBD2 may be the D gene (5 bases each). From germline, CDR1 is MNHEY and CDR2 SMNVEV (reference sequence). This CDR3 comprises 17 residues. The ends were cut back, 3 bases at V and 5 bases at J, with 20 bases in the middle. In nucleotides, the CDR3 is TGTGCCAGCAGTTTGAGTCTTGGGACGAAGGATAACAATGAGCAGTTCTTC. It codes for CASSLSLGTKDNNEQFF.

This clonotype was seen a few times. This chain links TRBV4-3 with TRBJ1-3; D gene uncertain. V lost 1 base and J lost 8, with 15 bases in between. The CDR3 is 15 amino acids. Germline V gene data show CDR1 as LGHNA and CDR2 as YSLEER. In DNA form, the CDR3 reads TGCGCCAGCAGCCAAGCGTCAAGCCCCGGACACACCATATATTTT. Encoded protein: CASSQASSPGHTIYF.

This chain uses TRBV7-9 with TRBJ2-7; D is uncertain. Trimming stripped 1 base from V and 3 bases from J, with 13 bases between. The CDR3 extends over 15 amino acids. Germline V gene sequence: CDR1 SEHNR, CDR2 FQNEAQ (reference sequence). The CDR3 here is CASSLEGRPYYEQYF. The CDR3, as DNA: TGTGCCAGCAGCTTAGAGGGCCGCCCCTACTACGAGCAGTACTTC.

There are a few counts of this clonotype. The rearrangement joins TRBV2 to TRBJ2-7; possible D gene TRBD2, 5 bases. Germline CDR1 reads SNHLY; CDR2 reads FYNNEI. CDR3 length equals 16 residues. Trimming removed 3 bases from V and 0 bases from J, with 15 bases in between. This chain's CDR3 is CASSDVWRAGSYEQYF. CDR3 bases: TGTGCCAGCAGTGATGTGTGGCGGGCAGGCTCCTACGAGCAGTACTTC. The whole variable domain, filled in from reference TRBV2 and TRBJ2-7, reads EPEVTQTPSHQVTQMGQEVILRCVPISNHLYFYWYRQILGQKVEFLVSFYNNEISEKSEIFDDQFSVERPDGSNFTLKIRSTKLEDSAMYFCASSDVWRAGSYEQYFGPGTRLTVT.

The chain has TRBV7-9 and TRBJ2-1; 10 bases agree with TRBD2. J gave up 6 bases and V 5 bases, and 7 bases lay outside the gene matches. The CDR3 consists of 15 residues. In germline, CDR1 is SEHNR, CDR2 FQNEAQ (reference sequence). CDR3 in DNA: TGTGCCAGCAGCCGTATGAGCGGGAGGGCCAATGAGCAGTTCTTC. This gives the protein CASSRMSGRANEQFF.

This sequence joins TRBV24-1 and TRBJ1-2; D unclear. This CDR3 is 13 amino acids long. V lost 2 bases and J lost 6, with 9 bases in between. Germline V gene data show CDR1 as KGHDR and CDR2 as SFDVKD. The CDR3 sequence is CATSDSGQDGYTF. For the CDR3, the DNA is TGTGCCACCAGTGATTCTGGCCAGGATGGCTACACCTTC.

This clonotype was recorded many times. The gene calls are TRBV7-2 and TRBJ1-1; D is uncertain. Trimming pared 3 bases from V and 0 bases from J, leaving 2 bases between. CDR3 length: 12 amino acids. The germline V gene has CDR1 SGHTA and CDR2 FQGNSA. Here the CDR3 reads CASSFMNTEAFF. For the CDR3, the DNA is TGTGCCAGCAGCTTCATGAACACTGAAGCTTTCTTT. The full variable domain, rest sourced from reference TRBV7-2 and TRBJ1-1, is GAGVSQSPSNKVTEKGKDVELRCDPISGHTALYWYRQSLGQGLEFLIYFQGNSAPDKSGLPSDRFSAERTGGSVSTLTIQRTQQEDSAVYLCASSFMNTEAFFGQGTRLTVV.

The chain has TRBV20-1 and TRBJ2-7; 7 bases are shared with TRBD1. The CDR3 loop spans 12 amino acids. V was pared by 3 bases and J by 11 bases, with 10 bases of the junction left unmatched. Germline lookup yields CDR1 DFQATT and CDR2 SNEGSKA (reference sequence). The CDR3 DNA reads TGCAGTGCTAGCGGGACAGACCTAGGGGAGTACTTC. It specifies CSASGTDLGEYF.

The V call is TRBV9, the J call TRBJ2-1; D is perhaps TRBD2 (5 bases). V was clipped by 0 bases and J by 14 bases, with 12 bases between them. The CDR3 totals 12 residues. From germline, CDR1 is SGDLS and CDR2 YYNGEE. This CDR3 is CASSVVEGLKFF. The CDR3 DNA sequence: TGTGCCAGCAGCGTAGTAGAGGGTCTTAAGTTCTTC.